This passage covers 9 T cell receptor beta chains from one sample sequenced in a study of glioma-infiltrating T cells. Using RNA template, CDR3s of TCR alpha and beta were amplified with iRepertoire arm-PCR. A single record per CDR3 protein comes from TCRdb applying MiXCR to the multiplex PCR reads. The sample includes 110,000 or so distinct CDR3 sequences, 25% to 30% of them seen just once. Sequenced input: glioma tissue, nonneoplastic brain tissue, or PBMCs (not recorded which). Every receptor here comes from a human donor with low-grade glioma or glioblastoma, undergoing nonglioma brain surgery, or in good health (not recorded which).

The chain combines TRBV28 with TRBJ2-1; 9 positions agree with TRBD2. Germline loops: CDR1 MDHEN, CDR2 SYDVKM. The J segment lost 3 bases and the V segment lost 8 bases, leaving 8 bases of the junction unmatched. CDR3 length: 15 amino acids. CDR3 residues: CASGAGGGGYNEQFF. CDR3 nucleotide sequence: TGTGCCAGCGGAGCGGGAGGCGGCGGCTACAATGAGCAGTTCTTC.

This clonotype was counted ten times or more. The chain uses TRBV20-1 and TRBJ2-7; D remains ambiguous. Trimming cost V 2 bases and J 4 bases, with 9 bases left between them. The CDR3 is 12 amino acids. Per germline, CDR1 DFQATT and CDR2 SNEGSKA (reference sequence). The CDR3 DNA reads TGCAGTGCTAGACCTGCGGCTTACGAGCAGTACTTC. It encodes CSARPAAYEQYF.

This clonotype was found a few times. This rearrangement joins TRBV4-1 to TRBJ2-7, with no clear D. V was shortened by 4 bases and J by 2 bases, with 18 bases between the two germline ends. Per the germline V gene, CDR1 is MGHRA and CDR2 is YSYEKL. The CDR3 has 16 amino acids. The CDR3 here is CASSPNPSLGTYEQYF. The CDR3 bases are TGCGCCAGCAGCCCCAACCCCTCGCTGGGGACCTACGAGCAGTACTTC.

Many counts were recorded for this clonotype. The CDR3 DNA sequence: TGTGCCAGCAGACAGCGACTAGCGGAGAGGGCCTACGAGCAGTACTTC. Its translation is CASRQRLAERAYEQYF. The chain couples TRBV28 to TRBJ2-7; 9 nucleotides line up with TRBD2. J gave up 2 bases and V 6 bases, and 11 bases lay outside the gene matches. The CDR3 runs to 16 residues. Germline values: CDR1 MDHEN, CDR2 SYDVKM.

This clonotype has ten or more counts. In DNA, the CDR3 is TGTGCCAGCAGGTCGTATAGTGGAGATACGCAGTATTTT. This sequence encodes CASRSYSGDTQYF. This chain uses TRBV2 with TRBJ2-3, with unresolved D. There are 13 residues in the CDR3. Trimming left V 6 bases short and J 5 bases short, with 12 bases between. Germline values: CDR1 SNHLY, CDR2 FYNNEI.

V is TRBV7-2 and J is TRBJ2-2, with D perhaps matching TRBD1 (6 bases). Trimming pared 6 bases from V and 6 bases from J, leaving 11 bases between. From germline, CDR1 is SGHTA and CDR2 FQGNSA. The CDR3 has 13 residues. This CDR3 reads CASSSSGAGELFF. CDR3 DNA sequence: TGTGCCAGCAGTTCCTCAGGGGCCGGGGAGCTGTTTTTT. Variable domain in full (rest from reference TRBV7-2 and TRBJ2-2): GAGVSQSPSNKVTEKGKDVELRCDPISGHTALYWYRQSLGQGLEFLIYFQGNSAPDKSGLPSDRFSAERTGGSVSTLTIQRTQQEDSAVYLCASSSSGAGELFFGEGSRLTVL.

The sample holds many counts of this clonotype. This rearrangement joins TRBV6-2 or TRBV6-3 to TRBJ2-3, with D hard to call. Germline CDR1 reads MNHEY; CDR2 reads SVGEGT. Trimming removed 0 bases from V and 4 bases from J, with 14 bases in between. The CDR3 totals 16 residues. CDR3 in amino acids: CASSYSSTQSPDTQYF. CDR3 DNA: TGTGCCAGCAGTTACTCGAGCACCCAGAGTCCAGATACGCAGTATTTT.

Points on this clonotype: At one boundary the junction diverges from the germline segment, which might be a read error. This sequence joins TRBV6-1 and TRBJ2-6, with D possibly being TRBD2 (6 bases). Per germline, CDR1 MNHNS and CDR2 SASEGT. The CDR3 loop spans 15 amino acids. CDR3: CASRIYSGGANVLAF. CDR3 nucleotide sequence: TGTGCCAGCCGTATTTACTCAGGAGGGGCCAACGTCCTGGCTTTC.

As regards this clonotype: A read error is possible here, since a much larger clone lies one base away. V is TRBV10-3 and J is TRBJ2-7; D is uncertain. CDR3 length equals 16 residues. Trimming stripped 0 bases from V and 7 bases from J, with 19 bases between. Germline-derived CDR1 and CDR2 are ENHRY and SYGVKD. CDR3 bases: TGTGCCATCAGTGAGTCAGTATCAATCCCCTACAATGAGCAGTACTTC. This codes for CAISESVSIPYNEQYF.